Below, 17 T cell receptor beta chains from the same sample are listed, as sequenced in a study of T cell clusters in autoimmune cytopenias. TRB amplification used roughly 250 ng of peripheral blood genomic DNA. Multiplex touch-down PCR amplified TRB using TRB-A and TRB-B pools in one tube. TCRdb derives one entry per CDR3 protein from the multiplex PCR reads, leaving out DNA. The sample table sets out over 5,000 distinct CDR3 sequences. Sequencing input: peripheral blood. These receptors came from a human donor with an autoimmune cytopenia or autoimmune hepatitis (not recorded which).

This clonotype is classed as medium-sized by frequency. This chain joins TRBV20-1 and TRBJ1-2; checking the TCRdb D call of TRBD1 is not possible without DNA. The CDR3 covers 13 residues. CDR1 DFQATT and CDR2 SNEGSKA come from the germline V gene (reference sequence). The CDR3 sequence: CSSPTGTNYGYTF.

This clonotype is identified as medium-sized from frequency. The gene calls are TRBV19 and TRBJ1-2; the D gene TCRdb calls, TRBD1, cannot be checked with no DNA. CDR1 LNHDA and CDR2 SQIVND come from the germline V gene (reference sequence). The CDR3 totals 13 residues. The CDR3 loop is CASSISQGRGYTF.

The chain links TRBV7-3 to TRBJ1-1; without DNA, the TCRdb call of TRBD1 cannot be checked. The CDR3 consists of 14 residues. Looked up from germline, CDR1 is SGHTA and CDR2 is FQGTGA. The CDR3: CASSPDRGNTEAFF.

By frequency, this clonotype registers medium-sized (0.01 to 0.1%). The chain employs TRBV6-6 and TRBJ1-1. The CDR3 has 15 residues. From germline, CDR1 is MNHNY and CDR2 SVGAGI (reference sequence). CDR3 loop: CASSAQGLGNTEAFF.

Its frequency marks this clonotype as medium-sized. The V and J genes are TRBV20-1 and TRBJ1-2; TCRdb indicates TRBD1, and absent DNA this call remains unverified. The CDR3 has 16 residues. The germline V gene has CDR1 DFQATT and CDR2 SNEGSKA (reference sequence). The CDR3 protein is CSARDIRDSISYGYTF.

The rearrangement uses TRBV6-5 and TRBJ2-2; absent DNA, TCRdb's TRBD2 call cannot be checked. This CDR3 has 16 residues. Per the germline V gene, CDR1 is MNHEY and CDR2 is SVGAGI. CDR3 residues: CASSYESPANTGELFF.

This chain connects TRBV5-1 to TRBJ2-1; TCRdb reports TRBD2, a call that lacks DNA to check it against. Germline-derived CDR1 and CDR2 are SGHRS and YFSETQ. CDR3 size: 15 residues. CDR3: CASSILAGAYNEQFF.

The chain employs TRBV6-5 and TRBJ2-7; the D call from TCRdb, TRBD2, cannot be confirmed without DNA. The CDR3 spans 15 residues. CDR1 and CDR2 from the germline V gene are MNHEY and SVGAGI. The CDR3 spells CAISESTSGIYEQYF.

Frequency places this clonotype as medium-sized (0.01 to 0.1%). CDR3 amino acids: CASSEPDRLLTEGYTF. The gene calls are TRBV10-2 and TRBJ1-2; TCRdb proposes TRBD1, but this gene call is untestable without DNA. The length of the CDR3 is 16 residues. Germline CDR1 reads WSHSY; CDR2 reads SAAADI.

This clonotype counts as medium-sized by frequency. This sequence joins TRBV15 and TRBJ2-7; TCRdb picks TRBD1, but there is no DNA to check that call. The germline CDR1 and CDR2 sequences are LNHNV and YYDKDF (reference sequence). The CDR3 runs 16 residues. The CDR3: CATSRGQGAPPYEQYF.

This clonotype is called medium-sized based on its frequency. The chain carries TRBV20-1 and TRBJ1-1. Per germline, CDR1 DFQATT and CDR2 SNEGSKA (reference sequence). The CDR3 is made up of 11 amino acids. CDR3: CSASYLTEAFF.

Considering frequency, this clonotype is medium-sized (0.01 to 0.1%). The gene calls are TRBV29-1 and TRBJ2-1. The CDR3 is 13 amino acids. Germline values: CDR1 SQVTM, CDR2 ANQGSEA. CDR3 in amino acids: CSVENYIRGEQFF.

This clonotype counts as medium-sized by frequency. V usage is TRBV29-1 and J usage is TRBJ2-5; the TCRdb call, TRBD1, lacks DNA for checking. CDR3 length equals 12 residues. Germline CDR1 and CDR2: SQVTM and ANQGSEA. CDR3 sequence: CSVPGPRGTQYF.

By frequency, this clonotype is medium-sized (0.01 to 0.1%). The V gene is TRBV6-1, the J gene TRBJ1-1. The CDR3 has 14 amino acids. Germline V gives CDR1 MNHNS, CDR2 SASEGT. Here the CDR3 reads CASSTANANTEAFF.

Considering frequency, this clonotype is medium-sized. V usage is TRBV25-1 and J usage is TRBJ1-2. The CDR3 covers 13 residues. Germline V CDR1 and CDR2: MGHDK, SYGVNS. The CDR3 protein is CASSGGLNYGYTF.

By frequency, this clonotype registers medium-sized (0.01 to 0.1%). The rearrangement links TRBV30 to TRBJ2-7; TCRdb's assignment of TRBD2 cannot be checked, as there is no DNA. CDR1 GTSNPN and CDR2 SVGIG come from the germline V gene (reference sequence). This CDR3 region has 15 residues. The CDR3 sequence is CAWSVGSGIYYEQYF.

By frequency, this clonotype is medium-sized (0.01 to 0.1%). The chain is built from TRBV7-2 and TRBJ2-3; checking the TCRdb D call of TRBD2 is not possible without DNA. The CDR3 runs 18 residues. The germline V gene has CDR1 SGHTA and CDR2 FQGNSA. The CDR3: CASSRTSGVGTGTDTQYF.